The rows below give T cell receptor beta chains drawn from one sample of a study of shared clonotypes between healthy human individuals. The method was immunoSEQ multiplex PCR; TCRdb's version includes in-frame clones alone and lacks a portion of them. The table lists some 2,500,000 clones, roughly 92% of them singletons. The sequenced sample was naive CD4+ T cells from PBMCs. The receptors come from a man between 18 and 35 years old in good health. Some clones in this sample may be carry-over from other donors' samples. CDR3s include the opening cysteine and the closing phenylalanine or tryptophan. D genes are given only for firm matches. The listing skips clone size in some rows; elsewhere it reads once, few, many or a size class.

TRBV5-1	once	TRBJ2-7	.	CASSFGPLGEQYF	TGCGCCAGCAGCTTTGGGCCCTTGGGCGAGCAGTACTTC
TRBV9	few	TRBJ1-1	.	CASSVTQENTEAFF	TGTGCCAGCAGCGTGACACAGGAGAACACTGAAGCTTTCTTT
TRBV7-9	.	TRBJ2-5	TRBD2	CASSLLAGGQETQYF	TGTGCCAGCAGCTTACTAGCGGGGGGTCAAGAGACCCAGTACTTC
TRBV5-1	.	TRBJ1-2	.	CASSPSGGSNYGYTF	TGCGCCAGCAGCCCGTCGGGGGGGTCTAACTATGGCTACACCTTC
TRBV28	few	TRBJ1-2	.	CASSLISDYGYTF	TGTGCCAGCAGTTTAATCTCCGACTATGGCTACACCTTC
TRBV5-1	.	TRBJ2-1	TRBD1	CASSLPGTGGHEQFF	TGCGCCAGCAGCCTGCCCGGGACAGGGGGTCATGAGCAGTTCTTC
TRBV7-2	.	TRBJ2-3	.	CASSKYSTDTQYF	TGTGCCAGCAGCAAATACAGCACAGATACGCAGTATTTT
TRBV4-1	.	TRBJ1-2	.	CASSPSHTGSYGYTF	TGCGCCAGCAGCCCCTCTCATACAGGGTCCTATGGCTACACCTTC
TRBV7-9	few	TRBJ1-3	.	CASTTPGRSGNTIYF	TGTGCCAGCACCACTCCGGGACGCTCTGGAAACACCATATATTTT
TRBV15	.	TRBJ1-2	.	CATSRGRTAGYTF	TGTGCCACCAGCAGAGGGCGGACCGCTGGCTACACCTTC